Listed here are 32 T cell receptor beta chains from one sample, sequenced in a study of blood T cell repertoires in COVID-19. Method: immunoSEQ multiplex PCR; TCRdb's copy keeps in-frame clones and lacks some. The table lists about 100,000 clones, roughly two thirds of them singletons. Sequencing was performed on peripheral blood. These receptors were taken from a man older than 75 with acute or convalescent COVID-19.

V and J are TRBV24-1 and TRBJ2-7; 7 bases map to TRBD1. Germline CDR1 reads KGHDR; CDR2 reads SFDVKD. V trimming: 2 bases; J trimming: 4 bases; junction bases outside the gene matches: 7. This CDR3 is built from 15 residues. This chain's CDR3 is CATSDSGTASYEQYF. The CDR3 DNA sequence: TGTGCCACCAGTGATTCCGGGACAGCCTCGTACGAGCAGTACTTC.

The chain employs TRBV4-1 and TRBJ2-5; TRBD2 agrees at 9 bases. V shed 3 bases, J shed 4 bases, and the junction held 6 bases outside the gene matches. The CDR3 runs 15 residues. The germline CDR1 and CDR2 sequences are MGHRA and YSYEKL. The CDR3 reads CASSQAGLATETQYF. CDR3 DNA sequence: TGCGCCAGCAGCCAGGCGGGACTAGCTACAGAGACCCAGTACTTC.

The rearrangement uses TRBV4-3 and TRBJ1-6, with a weak D call TRBD1 (5 bases). CDR1 and CDR2 (germline): LGHNA, YSLEER. Trimming took off 3 bases at V and 10 bases at J, with 19 bases between the two ends. This CDR3 has 16 residues. The CDR3 DNA reads TGCGCCAGCAGCCAGATACCGGGACTTGGGGAATCACCCCTCCACTTT. Protein sequence: CASSQIPGLGESPLHF.

The chain carries TRBV7-8 and TRBJ2-7, with 11 bases fitting TRBD1. Germline lookup yields CDR1 SGHVS and CDR2 FQNEAQ. The length of the CDR3 is 15 residues. The ends lost 1 base at V and 5 bases at J; junction bases unmatched: 4. CDR3 DNA: TGTGCCAGCAGCTTAGGAGGGACAGGGGGAGACGAGCAGTACTTC. Protein: CASSLGGTGGDEQYF.

The CDR3 is CASSRPAGGSETQYF. DNA of the CDR3: TGTGCCAGCAGTCGCCCAGCGGGAGGGTCAGAGACCCAGTACTTC. The J gene is TRBJ2-5, the V gene TRBV7-2; TRBD2 aligns across 10 bases. J gave up 4 bases and V 6 bases, and 8 bases lay outside the gene matches. Germline CDR1 and CDR2: SGHTA and FQGNSA. The CDR3 contains 15 residues.

This clone was picked up a small number of times. This rearrangement joins TRBV14 to TRBJ2-7; 10 bases line up with TRBD1. The CDR3 is 14 residues long. Per the germline V gene, CDR1 is SGHDN and CDR2 is FVKESK. Unmatched junction bases numbered 7, after V lost 5 bases and J lost 6 bases. The CDR3: CASSKGQGFLEQYF. CDR3 nucleotide sequence: TGTGCCAGCAGCAAGGGACAGGGGTTCCTCGAGCAGTACTTC.

This chain connects TRBV7-9 to TRBJ2-7; possibly TRBD2 for D (6 bases). The CDR3 contains 14 residues. The germline V gene has CDR1 SEHNR and CDR2 FQNEAQ (reference sequence). V gave up 5 bases and J gave up 3 bases, with 14 bases separating them. CDR3 region: CASSVGLEIYEQYF. The CDR3 nucleotides read TGTGCCAGCAGCGTGGGACTGGAAATCTACGAGCAGTACTTC.

In its sample, this clone was seen a few times. This rearrangement joins TRBV6-2 or TRBV6-3 to TRBJ1-1, with D possibly TRBD1 on 6 matching bases. The germline V and J ends were trimmed by 6 bases and 1 base, with 12 bases remaining between them. This CDR3 contains 14 residues. Germline-derived CDR1 and CDR2 are MNHEY and SVGEGT. CDR3 DNA: TGTGCCAGCAGCTCCCAAGGGGGGAACACTGAAGCTTTCTTT. This codes for CASSSQGGNTEAFF.

The chain employs TRBV18 and TRBJ2-5; D is ambiguous. The V end was cut by 6 bases, the J end by 5 bases, with 13 bases between. Germline V lookup: CDR1 KGHSH, CDR2 LQKENI. This CDR3 has 13 residues. The CDR3: CASSLLIPETQYF. CDR3 nucleotide sequence: TGTGCCAGCTCCCTACTCATCCCCGAGACCCAGTACTTC.

The chain couples TRBV11-3 to TRBJ2-7, with 8 bases matching TRBD2. The CDR3 consists of 15 residues. Germline assignment: CDR1 SGHNT and CDR2 YENEEA. V shed 1 base, J shed 2 bases, and the junction held 4 bases outside the gene matches. CDR3 bases: TGTGCCAGCAGCTTAGGACCGGGAGGGGCCTACGAGCAGTACTTC. Its translation is CASSLGPGGAYEQYF.

The chain carries TRBV7-6 and TRBJ2-1, with D tentatively TRBD1 (6 bases). V was clipped by 1 base and J by 11 bases, with 12 bases between them. This CDR3 comprises 13 residues. The germline V gene encodes CDR1 SGHVS and CDR2 FNYEAQ. CDR3 in DNA: TGTGCCAGCAGCTTAGAACAGGGAAGTAAGCAGTTCTTC. This sequence encodes CASSLEQGSKQFF.

The V and J genes are TRBV7-6 and TRBJ2-5; 12 positions agree with TRBD2. The V segment lost 5 bases and the J segment 5 bases; nucleotides outside the gene matches: 9. This CDR3 has 16 residues. The V gene's germline CDR1 is SGHVS and CDR2 FNYEAQ. The CDR3 region has the DNA TGTGCCAGCAGCCGTCTAGCGGGAGGGCCTGGGGAGACCCAGTACTTC. Translated, it gives CASSRLAGGPGETQYF.

The table lists this clone with a few counts. V gene TRBV5-8 combines with J gene TRBJ2-7; no clear D gene. This CDR3 comprises 13 residues. Trimming left V 6 bases short and J 6 bases short, with 16 bases between. Germline lookup yields CDR1 SGHTS and CDR2 YDEGEE. The CDR3 loop reads CASTARVGAEQYF. Here the CDR3 DNA reads TGTGCCAGCACGGCTCGGGTAGGAGCCGAGCAGTACTTC.

V gene TRBV7-6 combines with J gene TRBJ1-1; 8 bases align to TRBD1. CDR1 is SGHVS and CDR2 is FNYEAQ in the germline V gene. The trim removed 4 bases at V and 0 bases at J, leaving 4 bases unmatched. CDR3 size: 15 residues. CDR3 nucleotides: TGTGCCAGCAGCTCCACGACAGGGGTGAACACTGAAGCTTTCTTT. This codes for CASSSTTGVNTEAFF.

The rearrangement joins TRBV24-1 to TRBJ1-2; no clear D gene. This CDR3 is 12 amino acids long. The ends were cut back, 3 bases at V and 7 bases at J, with 8 bases in the middle. CDR1 KGHDR and CDR2 SFDVKD come from the germline V gene. The DNA for the CDR3 is TGTGCCACCAGTGATCCCCTCTCTGGCTACACCTTC. Amino acid sequence: CATSDPLSGYTF.

This clone turned up a few times. This sequence joins TRBV11-2 and TRBJ2-5, with 8 bases lining up with TRBD1. Trimming took 1 base from V and 4 from J; bases not matched to a gene: 5. The CDR3 loop spans 15 amino acids. CDR1 is SGHAT and CDR2 is FQNNGV in the germline V gene. The DNA of the CDR3 is TGTGCCAGCAGCTTAGGACGGACAGGGAGAGAGACCCAGTACTTC. This sequence encodes CASSLGRTGRETQYF.

J is TRBJ2-3 and V is TRBV19; TRBD2 matches 10 bases. Per the germline V gene, CDR1 is LNHDA and CDR2 is SQIVND (reference sequence). The J segment lost 4 bases and the V segment lost 3 bases, leaving 1 base of the junction unmatched. The length of the CDR3 is 14 residues. The CDR3 sequence: CASSIGLAADTQYF. The CDR3, as DNA: TGTGCCAGTAGTATCGGACTAGCGGCAGATACGCAGTATTTT.

V gene TRBV4-3 combines with J gene TRBJ2-1, with D perhaps TRBD2 (6 bases). V lost 4 bases and J 5 bases, leaving 15 bases between the germline ends. CDR3 length equals 15 residues. Germline CDR1 reads LGHNA; CDR2 reads YSLEER. The CDR3: CASSLVVGGNNEQFF. CDR3 nucleotides: TGCGCCAGCAGCCTCGTAGTCGGCGGGAACAATGAGCAGTTCTTC.

The chain links TRBV27 to TRBJ2-5, with a possible D match to TRBD1 (6 bases). Germline CDR1 and CDR2: MNHEY and SMNVEV (reference sequence). The CDR3 covers 15 residues. The germline V and J ends were trimmed by 1 base and 3 bases, with 12 bases remaining between them. The CDR3 sequence: CASSLLGGPKETQYF. CDR3 nucleotides: TGTGCCAGCAGTTTATTAGGGGGACCCAAAGAGACCCAGTACTTC.

This sequence joins TRBV15 and TRBJ1-2; D remains ambiguous. The CDR3 totals 15 residues. The V end lost 0 bases, the J end lost 8 bases, and 16 bases lay between the germline ends. Germline V gene lookup returns CDR1 LNHNV and CDR2 YYDKDF (reference sequence). CDR3 DNA sequence: TGTGCCACCAGCAGAGATCGTACACAGTCCCGCGGCTACACCTTC. This encodes CATSRDRTQSRGYTF. Looking up the rest from reference TRBV15 and TRBJ1-2 gives the full variable domain: DAMVIQNPRYQVTQFGKPVTLSCSQTLNHNVMYWYQQKSSQAPKLLFHYYDKDFNNEADTPDNFQSRRPNTSFCFLDIRSPGLGDTAMYLCATSRDRTQSRGYTFGSGTRLTVV.

The rearrangement uses TRBV19 and TRBJ1-1; D ambiguous. The CDR3 totals 15 residues. V shed 10 bases and J shed 1 base, with 19 bases lying between them. The germline V gene encodes CDR1 LNHDA and CDR2 SQIVND (reference sequence). CDR3 DNA: TGTGCCACCCACCACGACTGGGGAGGGAACACTGAAGCTTTCTTT. It is translated as CATHHDWGGNTEAFF.

This rearrangement joins TRBV6-5 to TRBJ2-3; the match to TRBD2 covers 11 bases. This CDR3 has 13 residues. The junction had 7 bases not matched to a gene; V was cut back by 11 bases and J by 6 bases. Germline-derived CDR1 and CDR2 are MNHEY and SVGAGI. Here the CDR3 reads CASWASGRDTQYF. The CDR3 nucleotides read TGTGCCTCCTGGGCTAGCGGGAGGGATACGCAGTATTTT.

This chain uses TRBV6-5 with TRBJ2-5; 8 bases are shared with TRBD1. J was trimmed by 8 bases and V by 6 bases; bases with no gene match: 8. This CDR3 is built from 13 residues. CDR1 and CDR2 from the germline V gene are MNHEY and SVGAGI. The CDR3 DNA sequence: TGTGCCAGCAGGCGTACCCAGGGGGCTACCCAGTACTTC. Its translation: CASRRTQGATQYF.

The chain recombines TRBV6-6 with TRBJ2-5; 7 nucleotides line up with TRBD1. Trimming took 6 bases from V and 4 from J; bases not matched to a gene: 5. CDR3 length: 13 amino acids. Germline CDR1 is MNHNY and CDR2 is SVGAGI (reference sequence). The CDR3 sequence: CASSTGVGETQYF. CDR3 DNA: TGTGCCAGCAGCACAGGGGTGGGAGAGACCCAGTACTTC.

The gene calls are TRBV4-2 and TRBJ1-1, with TRBD1 matching over 8 bases. This CDR3 has 14 residues. V shed 1 base and J 6 bases; nucleotides not matched to a gene: 4. Germline V gene sequence: CDR1 LGHNA, CDR2 YNFKEQ. The DNA for the CDR3 is TGTGCCAGCAGCCAAGGGACAGGGTCTGCTGAAGCTTTCTTT. This gives the protein CASSQGTGSAEAFF.

V usage is TRBV5-5 and J usage is TRBJ2-1; the match to TRBD2 covers 14 bases. The CDR3 has 20 amino acids. Germline V gives CDR1 SGHKS, CDR2 YYEKEE (reference sequence). Germline trimming cut 4 bases from V and 2 bases from J; bases unmatched to any gene: 14. In nucleotides, the CDR3 is TGTGCCAGCAGCCCCGACAGAGGGACTAGCGGGAGACCAACCTACAATGAGCAGTTCTTC. Translated: CASSPDRGTSGRPTYNEQFF.

This clone was counted once. The rearrangement joins TRBV6-6 to TRBJ1-2, with 7 bases identical to TRBD1. The CDR3 contains 12 residues. J lost 7 bases, V lost 2 bases, and 1 base had no gene match. The V gene's germline CDR1 is MNHNY and CDR2 SVGAGI (reference sequence). CDR3 DNA: TGTGCCAGCAGTTACGGGACAGCTGGCTACACCTTC. It codes for CASSYGTAGYTF.

This rearrangement joins TRBV19 to TRBJ2-6, with TRBD1 identical over 7 bases. Per germline, CDR1 LNHDA and CDR2 SQIVND (reference sequence). V lost 7 bases, J lost 4 bases, and 7 bases stayed unmatched. The CDR3 spans 15 residues. CDR3 in DNA: TGTGCCAGTACCCGACAGGGTCCCGGGGCCAACGTCCTGACTTTC. Its protein is CASTRQGPGANVLTF.

The V call is TRBV5-1, the J call TRBJ2-7; the D is unclear. Germline-derived CDR1 and CDR2 are SGHRS and YFSETQ. With 0 bases removed from V and 5 bases from J, the gap between germline ends came to 6 bases. The CDR3 has 12 residues. The CDR3 region is CASSLASNEQYF. As DNA, the CDR3 is TGCGCCAGCAGCTTGGCGAGTAACGAGCAGTACTTC.

The J gene is TRBJ2-7, the V gene TRBV7-8; perhaps TRBD1 as D (5 bases). The CDR3 covers 15 residues. Trimming left V 5 bases short and J 2 bases short, with 16 bases between. Germline CDR1 reads SGHVS; CDR2 reads FQNEAQ. The CDR3 spells CASSTVTGVPYEQYF. CDR3 DNA sequence: TGTGCCAGCAGCACAGTCACAGGTGTTCCCTACGAGCAGTACTTC.

The genes are TRBV5-1 and TRBJ2-3, with 7 bases identical to TRBD1. Germline V gene lookup returns CDR1 SGHRS and CDR2 YFSETQ. V lost 0 bases, J lost 5 bases, and 15 bases stayed unmatched. The CDR3 length is 18 residues. DNA for the CDR3: TGCGCCAGCAGCTTGGCCCGACCTGTACAGGGGCAGGGAGATACGCAGTATTTT. This sequence encodes CASSLARPVQGQGDTQYF.

The chain joins TRBV10-3 to TRBJ2-1; 11 bases are shared with TRBD2. Trimming took 6 bases from V and 2 from J; bases not matched to a gene: 3. The CDR3 has 15 residues. Germline CDR1 ENHRY, CDR2 SYGVKD. For the CDR3, the DNA is TGTGCCATCAGCCAGACTAGCGGGACCTACAATGAGCAGTTCTTC. Translating it yields CAISQTSGTYNEQFF.